This is a list of T cell receptor beta chains from one sample in a study of T cell responses to AZD1222 COVID-19 vaccine. Libraries were prepared by immunoSEQ multiplex PCR; TCRdb keeps only in-frame clonotypes and omits some of them. The sample holds approximately 92,000 clones; around 93% are singletons and the top ten take around 8.1%. The specimen was peripheral blood, collected on day 0 of AZD1222 vaccination. The receptors were gathered from an adult in good health. The conserved cysteine and the conserved F or W are not part of the CDR3 here. A D gene is named only where the DNA matches it firmly.

>TRBV6-6|TRBJ2-3|-
ASTSQRGGDTQY
>TRBV7-3|TRBJ2-7|-
ASSPLPGTKGYEQY
>TRBV10-3|TRBJ1-5|-
AISPGGNQPQH
>TRBV19|TRBJ2-1|-
ASSIIRRNEQF
>TRBV18|TRBJ2-2|-
ASSPPNTANTGELF
>TRBV6-4|TRBJ2-1|-
ASSDGGSSYNEQF
>TRBV9|TRBJ2-2|-
ASSVVPDTGELF
>TRBV5-1|TRBJ2-5|-
ATKGGEETQY
>TRBV18|TRBJ1-5|-
ASLGDRNQPQH
>TRBV7-6|TRBJ2-5|-
ASSPEQGMETQY
>TRBV28|TRBJ2-2|-
ASTPGRNPGELF
>TRBV7-2|TRBJ2-1|TRBD2
ASSFVGLAVNEQF
>TRBV7-2|TRBJ2-7|-
ASSSNTAYEQY
>TRBV10-3|TRBJ2-2|-
AISLLVPGELF
>TRBV20-1|TRBJ1-6|TRBD1
SASSDRGMDSPLH
>TRBV29-1|TRBJ1-2|-
SVVPGTGDYGYT
>TRBV2|TRBJ2-7|-
ASSERPIYEQY
>TRBV6-5|TRBJ1-1|-
ASSIWDGGEGAF
>TRBV7-3|TRBJ2-3|-
ASSLSSGEDTQY
>TRBV10-3|TRBJ2-2|-
AISAGQPVGELF
>TRBV5-1|TRBJ1-4|-
ASSYGGSDEKLF
>TRBV24-1|TRBJ1-2|-
ATSDVQNGYT
>TRBV4-2|TRBJ2-5|-
ASSQDGGGLQEETQY
>TRBV25-1|TRBJ1-2|-
ASSLQANYGYT
>TRBV7-9|TRBJ2-2|-
ASSPRGGGYTGELF
>TRBV10-3|TRBJ1-3|-
AISRDSRSGNTIY
>TRBV7-6|TRBJ2-1|-
ASSPGSNNEQF
>TRBV3-1/TRBV3-2|TRBJ2-4|-
ASSQAGATKNIQY
>TRBV6-5|TRBJ1-2|-
ASSYGGGASNYGYT
>TRBV6-1|TRBJ2-3|-
ASSEAREDTQY
>TRBV7-9|TRBJ2-7|TRBD1
ASSLRGQFYEQY
>TRBV27|TRBJ2-7|-
ATSLGGSYEQY
>TRBV9|TRBJ1-1|TRBD1
ASSVSGTALMNTEAF
>TRBV12-3/TRBV12-4|TRBJ2-2|-
ASRGQGIGELF
>TRBV4-1|TRBJ1-1|-
ASSLENYRAGTEAF
>TRBV7-9|TRBJ1-2|TRBD1
ASSPFGTGATTRGYT
>TRBV15|TRBJ1-1|-
ATNHPGRGMTEAF
>TRBV10-3|TRBJ2-7|TRBD2
AISEAGLAGGPPQY
>TRBV6-5|TRBJ1-6|-
ASRPTNNSPLH